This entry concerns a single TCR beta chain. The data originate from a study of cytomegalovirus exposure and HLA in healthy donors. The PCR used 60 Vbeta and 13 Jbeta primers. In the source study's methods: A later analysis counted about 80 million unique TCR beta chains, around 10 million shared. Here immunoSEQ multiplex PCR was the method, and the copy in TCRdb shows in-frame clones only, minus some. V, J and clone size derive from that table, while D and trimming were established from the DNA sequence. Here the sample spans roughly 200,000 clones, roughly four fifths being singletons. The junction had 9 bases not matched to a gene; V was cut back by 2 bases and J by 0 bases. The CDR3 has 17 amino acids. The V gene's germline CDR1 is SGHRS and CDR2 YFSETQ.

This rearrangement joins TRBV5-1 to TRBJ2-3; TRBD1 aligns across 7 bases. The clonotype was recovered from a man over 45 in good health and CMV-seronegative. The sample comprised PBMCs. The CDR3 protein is CASSFRDSHSSTDTQYF. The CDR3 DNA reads TGCGCCAGCAGCTTCCGGGACAGCCATTCTAGCACAGATACGCAGTATTTT.